This TCR beta chain was documented in a study of CD8+CD57+ T cells in acquired aplastic anemia. Only a few counts were recorded for this clonotype. CDR1 is SGDLS and CDR2 is YYNGEE in the germline V gene. CDR3 size: 15 residues. V was trimmed by 0 bases and J by 2 bases, leaving 9 bases between them. Patients who underwent sequencing had shown CD8+CD57+ cell expansion by flow cytometry. Genomic DNA acted as the template from which TCR beta VDJ combination and CDR3 sequence profiling were carried out. TCRdb reanalysed the reads using MiXCR and keeps one entry per CDR3 protein. The repertoire holds under 500,000 distinct CDR3 sequences, with roughly 34% as singletons.

The V gene is TRBV9, the J gene TRBJ2-1; D perhaps matches TRBD2 (5 bases). The clonotype comes from a human donor with aplastic anemia. The sequencing sample was made of sorted CD4+, CD8+, or CD8+CD57+ T cells (not recorded which) from PBMCs. The CDR3 region has the DNA TGTGCCAGCAGCGTAGCGGAGGTTACCTACAATGAGCAGTTCTTC. Protein: CASSVAEVTYNEQFF.